The sequence of this T cell receptor (beta chain) was determined in a study of glioma-infiltrating T cells. Study-wide results and caveats: Only very few CDR3 sequences appeared in both tissue and blood. Tissue-blood divergence was below expectation in non-neoplastic patients, above in gliomas.

This clonotype has just a few counts. Its antigen is not known. Amplification of TCR alpha and beta CDR3 regions from RNA used iRepertoire nested multiplex PCR. For one-step reverse transcription and amplification, about 90-400 ng of tissue mRNA or PBMC total RNA was used. Each CDR3 protein gets one entry after TCRdb re-called the multiplex PCR reads with MiXCR. The profile shows some 160,000 distinct CDR3 sequences, roughly 45% of them singletons. V shed 4 bases and J shed 1 base, with 13 bases lying between them. Looked up from germline, CDR1 is MGHRA and CDR2 is YSYEKL. The CDR3 extends over 15 amino acids.

Sequenced: glioma tissue, nonneoplastic brain tissue, or PBMCs (not recorded which). The chain couples TRBV4-1 to TRBJ1-1, with unresolved D. The sequence was obtained from a human donor with low-grade glioma or glioblastoma, undergoing nonglioma brain surgery, or in good health (not recorded which). The CDR3 sequence is CASSPLWTANTEAFF. For the CDR3, the DNA is TGCGCCAGCAGCCCCCTATGGACGGCGAACACTGAAGCTTTCTTT.